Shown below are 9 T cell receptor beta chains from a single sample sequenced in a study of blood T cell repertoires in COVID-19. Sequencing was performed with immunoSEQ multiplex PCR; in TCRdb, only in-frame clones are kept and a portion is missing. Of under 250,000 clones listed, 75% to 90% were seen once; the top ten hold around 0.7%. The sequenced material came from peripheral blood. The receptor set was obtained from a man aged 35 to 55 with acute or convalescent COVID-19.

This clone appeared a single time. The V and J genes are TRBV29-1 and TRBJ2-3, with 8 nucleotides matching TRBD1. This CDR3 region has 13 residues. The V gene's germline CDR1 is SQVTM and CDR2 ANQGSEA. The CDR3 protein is CSAGGAAADTQYF. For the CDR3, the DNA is TGCAGTGCAGGGGGCGCGGCGGCAGATACGCAGTATTTT.

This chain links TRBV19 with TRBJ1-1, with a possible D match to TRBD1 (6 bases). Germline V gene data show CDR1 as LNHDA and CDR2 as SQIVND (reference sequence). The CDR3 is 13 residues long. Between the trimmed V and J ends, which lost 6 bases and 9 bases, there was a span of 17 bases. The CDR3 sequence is CASSHGTKTKAFF. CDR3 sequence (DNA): TGTGCCAGTAGCCACGGGACAAAAACTAAAGCTTTCTTT. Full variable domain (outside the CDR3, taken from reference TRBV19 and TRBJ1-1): DGGITQSPKYLFRKEGQNVTLSCEQNLNHDAMYWYRQDPGQGLRLIYYSQIVNDFQKGDIAEGYSVSREKKESFPLTVTSAQKNPTAFYLCASSHGTKTKAFFGQGTRLTVV.

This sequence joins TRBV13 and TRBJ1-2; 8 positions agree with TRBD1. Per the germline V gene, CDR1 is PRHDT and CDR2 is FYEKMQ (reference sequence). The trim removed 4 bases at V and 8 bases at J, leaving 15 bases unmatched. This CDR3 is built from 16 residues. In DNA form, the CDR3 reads TGTGCCAGCAGCTACTCGCTGCGGACAGGGTCTGACGGCTACACCTTC. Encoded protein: CASSYSLRTGSDGYTF. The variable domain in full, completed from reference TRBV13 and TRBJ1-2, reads AAGVIQSPRHLIKEKRETATLKCYPIPRHDTVYWYQQGPGQDPQFLISFYEKMQSDKGSIPDRFSAQQFSDYHSELNMSSLELGDSALYFCASSYSLRTGSDGYTFGSGTRLTVV.

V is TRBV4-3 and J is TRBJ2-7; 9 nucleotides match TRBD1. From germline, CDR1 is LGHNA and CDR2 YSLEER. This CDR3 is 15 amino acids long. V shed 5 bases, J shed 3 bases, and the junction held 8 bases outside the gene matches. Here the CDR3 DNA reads TGCGCCAGCAGCTCTCGGACAGGGGAGAACTACGAGCAGTACTTC. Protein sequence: CASSSRTGENYEQYF.

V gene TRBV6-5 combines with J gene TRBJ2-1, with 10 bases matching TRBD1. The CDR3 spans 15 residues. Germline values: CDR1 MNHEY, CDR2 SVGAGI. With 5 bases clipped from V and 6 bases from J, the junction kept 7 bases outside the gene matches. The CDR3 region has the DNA TGTGCCAGCAGTCACGACAGGGGGCCTCGCAATGAGCAGTTCTTC. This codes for CASSHDRGPRNEQFF.

The CDR3 DNA follows: TGTGCCAGCAGTCTACGTCGCGCTACCTACGAGCAGTACTTC. Translated: CASSLRRATYEQYF. The gene calls are TRBV27 and TRBJ2-7, with unresolved D. The CDR3 has 14 residues. Germline CDR1 reads MNHEY; CDR2 reads SMNVEV (reference sequence). The V and J ends lost 5 bases and 2 bases respectively, with 13 bases between them.

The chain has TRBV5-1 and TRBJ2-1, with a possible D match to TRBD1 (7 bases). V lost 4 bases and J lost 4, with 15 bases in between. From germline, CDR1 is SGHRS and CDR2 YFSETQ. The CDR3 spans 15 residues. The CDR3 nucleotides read TGCGCCAGCAGCCTAGGCCCAGGGGGGTACAATGAGCAGTTCTTC. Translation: CASSLGPGGYNEQFF.

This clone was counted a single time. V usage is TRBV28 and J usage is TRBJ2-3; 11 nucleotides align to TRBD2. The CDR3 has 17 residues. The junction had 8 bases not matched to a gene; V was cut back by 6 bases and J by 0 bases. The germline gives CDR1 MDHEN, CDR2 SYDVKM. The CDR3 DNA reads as TGTGCCAGCAGAGGGACTAGCGGTTTTACTAGCACAGATACGCAGTATTTT. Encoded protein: CASRGTSGFTSTDTQYF.

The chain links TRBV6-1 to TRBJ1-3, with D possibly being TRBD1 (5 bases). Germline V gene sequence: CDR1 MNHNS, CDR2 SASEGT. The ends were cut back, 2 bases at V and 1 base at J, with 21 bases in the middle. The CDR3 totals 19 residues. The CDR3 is CASSEFYRGGEPSGNTIYF. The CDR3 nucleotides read TGTGCCAGCAGTGAATTTTACCGGGGAGGGGAACCGTCTGGAAACACCATATATTTT.